The 17 T cell receptor beta chains listed next were all sequenced from one sample in a study of control samples from healthy donors and cancer patients. TCRdb's table, derived via immunoSEQ multiplex PCR, lists solely in-frame clones and lacks some. The sample has approximately 140,000 clones; nearly 90% are singletons. Sequences were obtained from PBMCs. The source is a man aged 45-60 years with head and neck cancer.

V is TRBV25-1 and J is TRBJ2-1, with D possibly being TRBD1 or TRBD2 (5 bases each). The ends were cut back, 4 bases at V and 7 bases at J, with 23 bases in the middle. Per the germline V gene, CDR1 is MGHDK and CDR2 is SYGVNS. The CDR3 contains 17 residues. In DNA, the CDR3 is TGTGCCAGCAGTGTGAGGTTTAGTAGGGACGGTGGGAATGAGCAGTTCTTC. Amino acids: CASSVRFSRDGGNEQFF.

This clone came up once. V and J are TRBV30 and TRBJ1-1; the D is unclear. V lost 2 bases to trimming and J lost 8 bases, with 9 bases between them. Germline V gives CDR1 GTSNPN, CDR2 SVGIG (reference sequence). The CDR3 consists of 11 residues. This chain's CDR3 is CAWSLKGEAFF. The CDR3 coding sequence is TGTGCCTGGAGTCTTAAGGGAGAAGCTTTCTTT.

The chain's CDR3 is CTSSQLGGGFNEQFF. The CDR3 coding sequence is TGCACCAGCAGCCAACTGGGGGGAGGGTTCAATGAGCAGTTCTTC. The chain employs TRBV1 and TRBJ2-1; no check of the table's D call, TRBD2, against the DNA was made. TRBV1 counts as a pseudogene. The CDR3 totals 15 residues.

The chain is built from TRBV10-3 and TRBJ2-5; TRBD2 might be the D (5 bases). There are 12 residues in the CDR3. V lost 10 bases, J lost 3 bases, and 12 bases lay in between. CDR1 is ENHRY, CDR2 SYGVKD, per germline. CDR3 in DNA: TGTGCCACCAGCGGAACTGAAGAGACCCAGTACTTC. It encodes CATSGTEETQYF.

This chain links TRBV7-2 with TRBJ1-2; D is uncertain. Germline CDR1 reads SGHTA; CDR2 reads FQGNSA. V shed 3 bases and J shed 4 bases, with 15 bases lying between them. The CDR3 is made up of 15 amino acids. The CDR3 reads CASSFGVGIGYGYTF. The CDR3 DNA is TGTGCCAGCAGCTTTGGGGTGGGGATTGGCTATGGCTACACCTTC.

The rearrangement joins TRBV13 to TRBJ1-1; D is ambiguous. CDR1 is PRHDT and CDR2 is FYEKMQ in the germline V gene (reference sequence). The CDR3 length is 11 residues. Trimming shortened V by 6 bases and J by 3 bases, and 5 bases separated the two germline ends. CDR3 sequence: CASSLYTEAFF. For the CDR3, the DNA is TGTGCCAGCAGTCTATACACTGAAGCTTTCTTT. Full variable domain (rest looked up from reference TRBV13 and TRBJ1-1): AAGVIQSPRHLIKEKRETATLKCYPIPRHDTVYWYQQGPGQDPQFLISFYEKMQSDKGSIPDRFSAQQFSDYHSELNMSSLELGDSALYFCASSLYTEAFFGQGTRLTVV.

About this clone: The junction shows a germline mismatch at one end, possibly a read error. The chain carries TRBV23-1 and TRBJ1-5; D uncertain. TRBV23-1 is an ORF; its function is uncertain. The CDR3 sequence is 14 residues long. CDR3 amino acids: CASSGQWKQSAPAF. CDR3 DNA: TGCGCCAGCAGTGGCCAGTGGAAGCAATCAGCCCCAGCATTT.

The chain uses TRBV4-2 and TRBJ1-3; D is ambiguous. The V gene lost 1 base and the J gene lost 0 bases, with 13 bases spanning the gap. Germline V CDR1 and CDR2: LGHNA, YNFKEQ. This CDR3 spans 17 amino acids. Written as DNA, the CDR3 is TGTGCCAGCAGCCAAGCGGGAATCAGACCCTCTGGAAACACCATATATTTT. Amino acid sequence: CASSQAGIRPSGNTIYF.

The chain recombines TRBV28 with TRBJ2-1; D is uncertain. CDR1 is MDHEN and CDR2 is SYDVKM in the germline V gene. This CDR3 spans 17 amino acids. Trimming pared 3 bases from V and 7 bases from J, leaving 22 bases between. The CDR3 sequence is CASSFHKVYKARNEQFF. DNA of the CDR3: TGTGCCAGCAGTTTCCATAAGGTCTACAAGGCAAGGAATGAGCAGTTCTTC.

This clone appeared a single time. J is TRBJ1-5 and V is TRBV6-5; perhaps TRBD1 as D (6 bases). Trimming took 7 bases from V and 3 from J, leaving 16 bases between them. Germline CDR1 reads MNHEY; CDR2 reads SVGAGI. The CDR3 loop spans 15 amino acids. Here the CDR3 reads CASKGGGQFNQPQHF. For the CDR3, the DNA is TGTGCCAGCAAGGGGGGAGGACAGTTCAATCAGCCCCAGCATTTT.

V is TRBV18 and J is TRBJ2-7, with TRBD1 matching over 9 bases. Germline V gene data show CDR1 as KGHSH and CDR2 as LQKENI. The CDR3 sequence is 15 residues long. J lost 6 bases, V lost 3 bases, and 9 bases had no gene match. CDR3: CASSPRTGEDGEQYF. The CDR3 region has the DNA TGTGCCAGCTCACCCAGGACAGGGGAGGACGGCGAGCAGTACTTC.

The V gene is TRBV14, the J gene TRBJ2-1, with 7 bases that match TRBD2. This CDR3 region has 15 residues. J lost 0 bases, V lost 5 bases, and 4 bases had no gene match. Germline CDR1 is SGHDN and CDR2 is FVKESK. Here the CDR3 reads CASSYRDYSYNEQFF. The CDR3 DNA reads as TGTGCCAGCAGCTACCGGGACTACTCCTACAATGAGCAGTTCTTC.

V and J are TRBV24-1 and TRBJ2-5, with 9 bases that match TRBD1. The V segment lost 4 bases and the J segment 5 bases; nucleotides outside the gene matches: 7. This CDR3 region has 15 residues. Per germline, CDR1 KGHDR and CDR2 SFDVKD. The CDR3 nucleotides read TGTGCCACCAGTGAAACCGATACAGGGGGCGAGACCCAGTACTTC. Translated, it gives CATSETDTGGETQYF.

The chain links TRBV24-1 to TRBJ1-1, with 7 bases identical to TRBD1. The V gene end was trimmed by 4 bases and the J gene end by 7 bases; junction bases not matched to a gene: 2. The CDR3 consists of 12 residues. The germline gives CDR1 KGHDR, CDR2 SFDVKD. The CDR3 coding sequence is TGTGCCACCAGTGAGCGACAGGGTGAAGCTTTCTTT. Its translation is CATSERQGEAFF.

The chain employs TRBV6-6 and TRBJ2-1; TRBD1 agrees at 7 bases. CDR1 is MNHNY, CDR2 SVGAGI, per germline (reference sequence). With V trimmed by 7 bases and J by 5 bases, 8 bases remained unmatched. The CDR3 contains 14 residues. CDR3 DNA: TGTGCCAGCAACCCACGACAGGGCCACAATGAGCAGTTCTTC. This codes for CASNPRQGHNEQFF.

The CDR3 DNA is TGTGCCAGCAGTTACTCAGGGGGAGGCTATGGCTACACCTTC. This codes for CASSYSGGGYGYTF. The chain combines TRBV6-5 with TRBJ1-2; D might be TRBD1 (6 bases). The CDR3 has 14 amino acids. Per germline, CDR1 MNHEY and CDR2 SVGAGI. Trimming took off 0 bases at V and 4 bases at J, with 9 bases between the two ends.

The V and J genes are TRBV6-5 and TRBJ2-7; 7 nucleotides match TRBD1. The CDR3 length is 14 residues. From germline, CDR1 is MNHEY and CDR2 SVGAGI. The V and J ends lost 1 base and 4 bases, in that order; junction bases with no gene match: 4. CDR3 in amino acids: CASSYFQGVYEQYF. CDR3 DNA: TGTGCCAGCAGTTACTTTCAGGGGGTGTACGAGCAGTACTTC.